The 30 T cell receptor beta chains given below trace back to one sample, sequenced in a study of shared clonotypes between healthy human individuals (dated by TCRdb to 2018 to 2020). Libraries were constructed by the immunoSEQ multiplex PCR assay. TCRdb obtained this table from immuneACCESS and retained in-frame rearrangements with V and J assigned. These tables miss some clones; where compared with another copy, unresolved V genes account for less than half of the shortfall, and the remainder is unexplained. Recorded for this sample are 1 million to 1.3 million clones; around three quarters of them occurred a single time. The top ten clones comprise 0.5% to 0.65% of the sample. Sequences were obtained from memory CD4+ T cells from PBMCs. Per the publication, the cell subset or site label means: CD45RA-negative fraction. These receptors were obtained from a man younger than 35 in good health. Some clones in this sample may be carry-over from other donors' samples.

This clone came up a few times. This specimen includes other DNA sequences encoding the same CDR3. The chain is built from TRBV7-2 and TRBJ2-7, with TRBD1 identical over 7 bases. Germline V CDR1 and CDR2: SGHTA, FQGNSA. The CDR3 covers 15 residues. J lost 2 bases, V lost 1 base, and 5 bases had no gene match. The DNA for the CDR3 is TGTGCCAGCAGCTTAGGGGGACAGACAACCTACGAGCAGTACTTC. It specifies CASSLGGQTTYEQYF.

This chain links TRBV2 with TRBJ2-2, with D uncertain. The germline V gene has CDR1 SNHLY and CDR2 FYNNEI. Trimming took 8 bases from V and 7 from J, leaving 14 bases between them. This CDR3 comprises 13 residues. The CDR3 DNA reads TGTGCCAGCTCCGCGGCCGCCGACGGGGAGCTGTTTTTT. This gives the protein CASSAAADGELFF.

The chain is built from TRBV28 and TRBJ2-5, with 8 nucleotides matching TRBD2. V trimming: 5 bases; J trimming: 0 bases; junction bases outside the gene matches: 5. This CDR3 spans 15 amino acids. Germline V lookup: CDR1 MDHEN, CDR2 SYDVKM. The CDR3 DNA follows: TGTGCCAGCAGTCAGGCTAGCGGGTACCAAGAGACCCAGTACTTC. It translates to CASSQASGYQETQYF.

The J gene is TRBJ1-1, the V gene TRBV5-5, with 7 positions matching TRBD1. From germline, CDR1 is SGHKS and CDR2 YYEKEE (reference sequence). The CDR3 spans 15 residues. V was clipped by 0 bases and J by 4 bases; unmatched bases: 6. The CDR3 nucleotides are TGTGCCAGCAGCTTGGCCAGGGGGTGGAGCACTGAAGCTTTCTTT. As protein: CASSLARGWSTEAFF. The whole variable domain, filled in from reference TRBV5-5 and TRBJ1-1, reads DAGVTQSPTHLIKTRGQQVTLRCSPISGHKSVSWYQQVLGQGPQFIFQYYEKEERGRGNFPDRFSARQFPNYSSELNVNALLLGDSALYLCASSLARGWSTEAFFGQGTRLTVV.

This chain links TRBV5-1 with TRBJ2-6, with 8 nucleotides matching TRBD1. The CDR3 is 17 amino acids. Germline CDR1 SGHRS, CDR2 YFSETQ. Trimming at V came to 3 bases and at J to 4 bases, leaving 9 bases not matched to a gene. The chain's CDR3 is CASSSDREKAGANVLTF. CDR3 bases: TGCGCCAGCAGCTCGGACAGGGAAAAAGCAGGGGCCAACGTCCTGACTTTC.

The chain recombines TRBV7-6 with TRBJ2-2; no definite D call. The CDR3 totals 15 residues. V was shortened by 8 bases and J by 2 bases, with 15 bases between the two germline ends. Germline-derived CDR1 and CDR2 are SGHVS and FNYEAQ. Here the CDR3 DNA reads TGTGCCAGCGCCAAAAATGACGCTAACACCGGGGAGCTGTTTTTT. Translation: CASAKNDANTGELFF.

V usage is TRBV7-3 and J usage is TRBJ1-1; D unclear. The CDR3 spans 13 residues. In germline, CDR1 is SGHTA, CDR2 FQGTGA. V shed 4 bases and J shed 1 base, with 7 bases lying between them. This chain's CDR3 is CASSSSKNTEAFF. The DNA of the CDR3 is TGTGCCAGCAGCTCGAGCAAGAACACTGAAGCTTTCTTT.

V gene TRBV30 combines with J gene TRBJ2-7; 8 positions agree with TRBD1. V shed 1 base, J shed 6 bases, and the junction held 5 bases outside the gene matches. CDR1 is GTSNPN and CDR2 is SVGIG in the germline V gene (reference sequence). There are 13 residues in the CDR3. The CDR3 here is CAWSADRVREQYF. CDR3 in DNA: TGTGCCTGGAGTGCGGACAGGGTACGCGAGCAGTACTTC.

This clone was seen more than once but under ten times. A read error may explain this, as a much larger clone is one base away. For the CDR3, the DNA is TGTGCCAGCAGGGGGACAGGGGGCAATCAGCCCCAGCATTTT. It encodes CASRGTGGNQPQHF. The chain carries TRBV6-1 and TRBJ1-5; TRBD1 matches 10 bases. Germline CDR1 MNHNS, CDR2 SASEGT. The CDR3 runs 14 residues. After removal of 6 bases from V and 2 bases from J, the junction contained 1 base not matched to a gene.

The chain links TRBV27 to TRBJ2-1, with 10 bases identical to TRBD2. The germline gives CDR1 MNHEY, CDR2 SMNVEV (reference sequence). The CDR3 is made up of 17 amino acids. Trimming cost V 3 bases and J 8 bases; bases outside gene matches: 13. The CDR3 DNA reads TGTGCCAGCAGTTTGCCCAGGGTAGCGGGAGGCCCCCATGAGCAGTTCTTC. Translation gives CASSLPRVAGGPHEQFF.

The chain carries TRBV7-8 and TRBJ2-1, with 7 bases matching TRBD2. Germline V CDR1 and CDR2: SGHVS, FQNEAQ. The V segment lost 1 base and the J segment 2 bases; nucleotides outside the gene matches: 2. The length of the CDR3 is 15 residues. The CDR3 DNA follows: TGTGCCAGCAGCTTAGAAACTAGCGCCTACAATGAGCAGTTCTTC. This encodes CASSLETSAYNEQFF.

The chain links TRBV11-3 to TRBJ2-1, with D possibly TRBD2 on 5 matching bases. The CDR3 consists of 15 residues. V lost 5 bases and J 4 bases, leaving 15 bases between the germline ends. Germline V CDR1 and CDR2: SGHNT, YENEEA. CDR3 loop: CASSLHQGSYNEQFF. Written as DNA, the CDR3 is TGTGCCAGCAGCCTCCATCAAGGGAGTTACAATGAGCAGTTCTTC. Supplemented by reference TRBV11-3 and TRBJ2-1, the full variable domain reads EAGVVQSPRYKIIEKKQPVAFWCNPISGHNTLYWYLQNLGQGPELLIRYENEEAVDDSQLPKDRFSAERLKGVDSTLKIQPAELGDSAVYLCASSLHQGSYNEQFFGPGTRLTVL.

This clone was recorded only once. The chain links TRBV28 to TRBJ2-7; D call uncertain. V lost 6 bases, J lost 1 base, and 13 bases lay in between. Germline lookup yields CDR1 MDHEN and CDR2 SYDVKM. This CDR3 contains 14 residues. CDR3 region: CASRESSGSYEQYF. CDR3 nucleotide sequence: TGTGCCAGCAGAGAGTCGTCAGGATCCTACGAGCAGTACTTC.

The V call is TRBV6-5, the J call TRBJ1-1, with a tentative D call TRBD1 (6 bases). Per the germline V gene, CDR1 is MNHEY and CDR2 is SVGAGI. V dropped 11 bases and J dropped 11 bases, with 18 bases sitting between them. This CDR3 region has 11 residues. The CDR3 nucleotides read TGTGCCTCAGGGGCCGGAGCATCGGCTTTCTTT. Protein product: CASGAGASAFF.

This clone was counted a single time. CDR3 DNA: TGTGCCAGCAGACCTGGACTAGCGGGACACTACGAGCAGTACTTC. It translates to CASRPGLAGHYEQYF. V gene TRBV27 combines with J gene TRBJ2-5; 12 positions agree with TRBD2. Gene TRBJ2-7 matches the end of the DNA better, so the J call may be wrong. From germline, CDR1 is MNHEY and CDR2 SMNVEV (reference sequence). This CDR3 spans 15 amino acids.

V gene TRBV28 combines with J gene TRBJ1-1; no clear D. CDR3 length: 11 amino acids. Germline V gives CDR1 MDHEN, CDR2 SYDVKM. Trimming removed 7 bases from V and 0 bases from J, with 3 bases in between. The CDR3 loop is CASIMNTEAFF. DNA of the CDR3: TGTGCCAGCATAATGAACACTGAAGCTTTCTTT.

V gene TRBV19 combines with J gene TRBJ1-1; no reliable D call. Germline V gene sequence: CDR1 LNHDA, CDR2 SQIVND (reference sequence). V shed 10 bases and J shed 3 bases, with 9 bases lying between them. The CDR3 extends over 11 amino acids. CDR3: CATQLYTEAFF. The CDR3 region has the DNA TGTGCCACCCAGTTGTACACTGAAGCTTTCTTT.

The V and J genes are TRBV6-5 and TRBJ1-3; no clear D. Trimming shortened V by 5 bases and J by 2 bases, and 13 bases separated the two germline ends. Germline V gene sequence: CDR1 MNHEY, CDR2 SVGAGI. CDR3 size: 15 residues. The CDR3 bases are TGTGCCAGCAGTCCGGACTACGCCACTGGAAACACCATATATTTT. Translation: CASSPDYATGNTIYF.

J is TRBJ1-1 and V is TRBV5-1, with D unclear. CDR3 size: 12 residues. V was pared by 4 bases and J by 3 bases, with 7 bases between. The germline V gene has CDR1 SGHRS and CDR2 YFSETQ. The CDR3 protein is CASSADHTEAFF. The CDR3 DNA reads TGCGCCAGCAGCGCGGACCACACTGAAGCTTTCTTT.

The gene calls are TRBV5-4 and TRBJ2-5, with 7 bases identical to TRBD2. The V segment lost 6 bases and the J segment 5 bases; nucleotides outside the gene matches: 22. Germline V gene lookup returns CDR1 SGHNT and CDR2 YYREEE (reference sequence). The CDR3 sequence is 18 residues long. DNA of the CDR3: TGTGCCAGCACCCGCCTAGTCGTAGGGACCTTGGGAGGGGAGACCCAGTACTTC. This codes for CASTRLVVGTLGGETQYF. Drawing the rest from reference TRBV5-4 and TRBJ2-5, the complete variable domain is ETGVTQSPTHLIKTRGQQVTLRCSSQSGHNTVSWYQQALGQGPQFIFQYYREEENGRGNFPPRFSGLQFPNYSSELNVNALELDDSALYLCASTRLVVGTLGGETQYFGPGTRLLVL.

This clone was recorded only once. This chain joins TRBV19 and TRBJ1-2; weak D call: TRBD1 (6 bases). The CDR3 sequence is 13 residues long. V was shortened by 2 bases and J by 8 bases, with 12 bases between the two germline ends. CDR1 LNHDA and CDR2 SQIVND come from the germline V gene (reference sequence). This CDR3 reads CASSISGGRGYTF. As DNA, the CDR3 is TGTGCCAGTAGTATATCCGGGGGCAGAGGCTACACCTTC.

The genes are TRBV7-6 and TRBJ2-2; D is unresolved. Per the germline V gene, CDR1 is SGHVS and CDR2 is FNYEAQ. Trimming pared 4 bases from V and 1 base from J, leaving 16 bases between. This CDR3 is built from 17 residues. CDR3 loop: CASSSSFGPKNTGELFF. In DNA, the CDR3 is TGTGCCAGCAGCTCCTCCTTCGGACCTAAGAACACCGGGGAGCTGTTTTTT.

This clone was recorded once. The chain uses TRBV29-1 and TRBJ1-2; 9 bases match TRBD1. Germline-derived CDR1 and CDR2 are SQVTM and ANQGSEA. The CDR3 is made up of 11 amino acids. The J segment lost 5 bases and the V segment lost 7 bases, leaving 2 bases of the junction unmatched. CDR3 sequence (DNA): TGCAGCGCCGGGACAGGGTATGGCTACACCTTC. Its protein product is CSAGTGYGYTF.

This clone was counted a single time. The rearrangement joins TRBV28 to TRBJ2-7, with TRBD2 identical over 12 bases. Germline lookup yields CDR1 MDHEN and CDR2 SYDVKM. The CDR3 covers 20 residues. Germline trimming cut 3 bases from V and 0 bases from J; bases unmatched to any gene: 15. CDR3 residues: CASSFPRTGTSGRLSYEQYF. The CDR3 DNA is TGTGCCAGCAGTTTCCCTCGGACGGGGACTAGCGGGCGCCTCTCCTACGAGCAGTACTTC. Combining the CDR3 with reference TRBV28 and TRBJ2-7 gives the whole variable domain DVKVTQSSRYLVKRTGEKVFLECVQDMDHENMFWYRQDPGLGLRLIYFSYDVKMKEKGDIPEGYSVSREKKERFSLILESASTNQTSMYLCASSFPRTGTSGRLSYEQYFGPGTRLTVT.

With respect to this clone: It differs at one base from a far larger clone, so likely a read error. The chain couples TRBV11-2 to TRBJ2-3; 13 bases line up with TRBD2. The length of the CDR3 is 13 residues. Germline V CDR1 and CDR2: SGHAT, FQNNGV. V gave up 5 bases and J gave up 15 bases; unmatched junction bases: 8. CDR3 protein: CASSGLAGALTYF. Written as DNA, the CDR3 is TGTGCCAGCAGCGGACTAGCGGGGGCCTTGACTTATTTT.

The gene calls are TRBV4-1 and TRBJ2-2; D gene ambiguous. The germline V gene encodes CDR1 MGHRA and CDR2 YSYEKL. Deletions cut 0 bases from V and 1 base from J, with 15 bases between. The CDR3 is 18 residues long. CDR3 sequence: CASSQEPPRPVNTGELFF. In nucleotides, the CDR3 is TGCGCCAGCAGCCAAGAACCGCCGAGGCCCGTGAACACCGGGGAGCTGTTTTTT.

This clone was counted only a few times. The rearrangement joins TRBV5-6 to TRBJ1-2; D uncertain. Germline V lookup: CDR1 SGHDT, CDR2 YYEEEE. The CDR3 is 13 residues long. Trimming took off 0 bases at V and 8 bases at J, with 11 bases between the two ends. CDR3 loop: CASSLERVWGYTF. Written as DNA, the CDR3 is TGTGCCAGCAGCTTGGAACGGGTCTGGGGCTACACCTTC.

The rearrangement uses TRBV5-4 and TRBJ2-3; D ambiguous. The ends were cut back, 1 base at V and 2 bases at J, with 8 bases in the middle. This CDR3 contains 14 residues. CDR1 is SGHNT and CDR2 is YYREEE in the germline V gene (reference sequence). The CDR3 nucleotides are TGTGCCAGCAGCTTGTATGGAAACACAGATACGCAGTATTTT. Protein sequence: CASSLYGNTDTQYF.

The chain recombines TRBV7-3 with TRBJ2-3, with 10 bases lining up with TRBD2. CDR1 and CDR2 from the germline V gene are SGHTA and FQGTGA. The CDR3 spans 16 residues. V lost 4 bases to trimming and J lost 4 bases; unmatched junction nucleotides: 8. The CDR3 spells CASSSGAGGPADTQYF. The CDR3 DNA sequence: TGTGCCAGCAGCTCTGGAGCGGGAGGGCCCGCAGATACGCAGTATTTT.

The rearrangement uses TRBV29-1 and TRBJ1-1, with a weak D call TRBD1 (6 bases). The germline V and J ends were trimmed by 6 bases and 4 bases, with 18 bases remaining between them. Germline V gene data show CDR1 as SQVTM and CDR2 as ANQGSEA. The CDR3 spans 14 residues. The DNA of the CDR3 is TGCAGCGTGCAAGGGGGGGCAGGGGTCACTGAAGCTTTCTTT. This codes for CSVQGGAGVTEAFF.